A selection of T cell receptor beta chains follows, all from one sample in a study of cytomegalovirus exposure and HLA in healthy donors. Profiled with immunoSEQ multiplex PCR; TCRdb holds only in-frame clones, not every one. The sample gives about 240,000 clones, approximately 86% of which show up once; 1% to 1.5% is in the top ten. The source material was PBMCs. The origin of the receptors is a woman in her 30s in good health and CMV-seropositive. CDR3s include the opening cysteine and the closing phenylalanine or tryptophan. Each record gives: V gene, J gene, clone size, D gene, CDR3 protein, CDR3 DNA. A D gene is named only where the DNA matches it firmly. Clone size is given for some rows only: seen once, a few or many times, or a class if the clone is expanded.

TRBV5-6	TRBJ1-2	NA	TRBD1	CASSGTGWGYTF	TGTGCCAGCAGCGGGACAGGATGGGGCTACACCTTC
TRBV28	TRBJ1-5	NA	NA	CASSPTGSGQPQHF	TGTGCCAGCAGTCCTACAGGGTCCGGTCAGCCCCAGCATTTT
TRBV7-3	TRBJ2-7	NA	TRBD2	CASSKEPGLAVYEQYF	TGTGCCAGCAGTAAGGAACCGGGACTAGCGGTTTACGAGCAGTACTTC
TRBV27	TRBJ1-1	NA	TRBD1	CASSLRDRATEAFF	TGTGCCAGCTCACTCCGGGACAGGGCCACTGAAGCTTTCTTT
TRBV25-1	TRBJ1-1	NA	NA	CASTGTYYTEAFF	TGTGCCAGCACAGGAACGTATTACACTGAAGCTTTCTTT
TRBV4-2	TRBJ2-1	NA	NA	CASSQVRLEDEQFF	TGTGCCAGCAGCCAAGTTCGCTTGGAGGATGAGCAGTTCTTC
TRBV2	TRBJ2-1	once	TRBD1	CANRDRVIEQFF	TGTGCCAACCGGGACAGGGTTATTGAGCAGTTCTTC
TRBV27	TRBJ2-1	NA	TRBD1	CASRRQGALGDEQFF	TGTGCCAGCAGAAGACAGGGGGCGCTGGGAGATGAGCAGTTCTTC
TRBV18	TRBJ1-1	NA	NA	CASSPQQINTEAFF	TGTGCCAGCTCACCACAACAGATCAACACTGAAGCTTTCTTT
TRBV7-7	TRBJ2-7	NA	TRBD1	CASSLGQGDYEQYF	TGTGCCAGCAGCTTAGGGCAGGGGGATTACGAGCAGTACTTC
TRBV6-1	TRBJ1-5	NA	NA	CASSVDYNQPQHF	TGTGCCAGCAGTGTAGACTACAATCAGCCCCAGCATTTT
TRBV19	TRBJ2-1	few	TRBD2	CASSISGPREGQFF	TGTGCCAGTAGTATTTCTGGGCCAAGGGAGGGGCAGTTCTTC
TRBV18	TRBJ1-2	NA	TRBD1	CASSPASGTGRFNYGYTF	TGTGCCAGCTCACCGGCCTCGGGGACAGGGCGATTTAACTATGGCTACACCTTC
TRBV10-2	TRBJ1-1	NA	NA	CASSWTRGNTEAFF	TGCGCCAGCAGTTGGACACGCGGTAACACTGAAGCTTTCTTT
TRBV19	TRBJ1-1	NA	NA	CASSLGSAGTEAFF	TGTGCCAGTAGTCTCGGGTCAGCAGGGACTGAAGCTTTCTTT
TRBV29-1	TRBJ2-7	NA	TRBD2	CSVEGGATYEQYF	TGCAGCGTTGAGGGAGGGGCTACCTACGAGCAGTACTTC
TRBV5-1	TRBJ2-1	few	TRBD2	CASSLGGTSGYNEQFF	TGCGCCAGCAGCTTGGGGGGGACTAGCGGGTACAATGAGCAGTTCTTC
TRBV5-1	TRBJ2-3	NA	NA	CASSPGGTDTQYF	TGCGCCAGCAGCCCCGGCGGTACAGATACGCAGTATTTT
TRBV27	TRBJ2-1	NA	NA	CASSFHGMGEQFF	TGTGCCAGCAGTTTCCACGGGATGGGTGAGCAGTTCTTC
TRBV7-8	TRBJ2-1	NA	NA	CASGPNEQFF	TGTGCCAGCGGGCCCAATGAGCAGTTCTTC
TRBV7-9	TRBJ2-5	once	TRBD1	CASSPRTGQETQYF	TGTGCCAGCAGCCCACGGACAGGCCAAGAGACCCAGTACTTC
TRBV5-1	TRBJ2-5	NA	NA	CASSSQQRGHQETQYF	TGCGCCAGCAGCTCACAACAAAGGGGCCACCAAGAGACCCAGTACTTC
TRBV5-6	TRBJ1-1	NA	NA	CASSLEQNTEAFF	TGTGCCAGCAGCTTGGAACAGAACACTGAAGCTTTCTTT
TRBV5-1	TRBJ2-7	NA	TRBD2	CASSLGAGGTEQYF	TGCGCCAGCAGCTTGGGAGCGGGAGGAACCGAGCAGTACTTC
TRBV5-6	TRBJ1-1	NA	NA	CASSPQAGSMNTEAFF	TGTGCCAGCAGCCCCCAGGCGGGGAGCATGAACACTGAAGCTTTCTTT
TRBV28	TRBJ2-3	NA	NA	CASSTKLPGLSTDTQYF	TGTGCCAGCAGCACGAAACTGCCTGGGCTAAGCACAGATACGCAGTATTTT
TRBV7-2	TRBJ2-1	NA	TRBD2	CARPSGGYNEQFF	TGTGCTCGCCCGAGCGGGGGTTACAATGAGCAGTTCTTC
TRBV11-2	TRBJ2-1	NA	NA	CASTGMRTYNEQFF	TGTGCCAGCACAGGGATGAGGACCTACAATGAGCAGTTCTTC
TRBV9	TRBJ1-2	few	NA	CASSVGLSALPYGYTF	TGTGCCAGCAGCGTAGGGCTCTCAGCGTTACCCTATGGCTACACCTTC
TRBV9	TRBJ2-7	once	NA	CASSVESPGEQYF	TGTGCCAGCAGCGTAGAGTCTCCGGGCGAGCAGTACTTC
TRBV5-8	TRBJ2-7	NA	NA	CASSRQNAYEQYF	TGTGCCAGCAGTCGACAGAACGCCTACGAGCAGTACTTC
TRBV6-1	TRBJ1-1	NA	NA	CASSHSEAFF	TGTGCCAGCAGCCACAGTGAAGCTTTCTTT
TRBV6-6	TRBJ1-5	NA	NA	CASSLTGDPSNQPQHF	TGTGCCAGCAGCCTGACAGGAGACCCTAGCAATCAGCCCCAGCATTTT
TRBV4-1	TRBJ2-5	NA	TRBD1	CASSHPGTASNQYF	TGCGCCAGCAGCCATCCGGGGACAGCAAGTAACCAGTACTTC
TRBV5-4	TRBJ2-5	NA	TRBD1	CASSLADRGRHQETQYF	TGTGCCAGCAGCTTGGCCGACAGGGGGCGGCACCAAGAGACCCAGTACTTC
TRBV7-3	TRBJ2-1	NA	NA	CASSLFPASSYEQFF	TGTGCCAGCAGCTTATTCCCCGCTAGCAGTTATGAGCAGTTCTTC
TRBV18	TRBJ2-2	NA	TRBD2	CASSPGGSLKSRELFF	TGTGCCAGCTCACCTGGCGGGAGTTTAAAATCTCGGGAGCTGTTTTTT
TRBV6-5	TRBJ2-2	NA	TRBD2	CASSYSQREYAGELFF	TGTGCCAGCAGTTACTCTCAGCGGGAGTACGCCGGGGAGCTGTTTTTT